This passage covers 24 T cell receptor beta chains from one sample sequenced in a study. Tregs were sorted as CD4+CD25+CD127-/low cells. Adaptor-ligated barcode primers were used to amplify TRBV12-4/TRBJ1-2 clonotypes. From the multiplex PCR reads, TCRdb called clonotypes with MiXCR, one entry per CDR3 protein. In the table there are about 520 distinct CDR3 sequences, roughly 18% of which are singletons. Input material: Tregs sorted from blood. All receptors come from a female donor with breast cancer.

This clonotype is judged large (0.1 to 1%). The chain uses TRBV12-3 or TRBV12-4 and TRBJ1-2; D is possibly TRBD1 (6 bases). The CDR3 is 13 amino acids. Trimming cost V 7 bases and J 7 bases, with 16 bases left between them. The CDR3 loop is CASKENRAAGYTF. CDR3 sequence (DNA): TGTGCCAGCAAGGAAAACAGGGCTGCTGGCTACACCTTC.

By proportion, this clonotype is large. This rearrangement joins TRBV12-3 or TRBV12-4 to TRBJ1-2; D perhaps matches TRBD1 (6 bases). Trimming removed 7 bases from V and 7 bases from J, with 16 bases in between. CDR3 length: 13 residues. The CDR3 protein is CASTDTGQGGYTF. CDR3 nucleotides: TGTGCCAGCACCGATACAGGGCAGGGTGGCTACACCTTC.

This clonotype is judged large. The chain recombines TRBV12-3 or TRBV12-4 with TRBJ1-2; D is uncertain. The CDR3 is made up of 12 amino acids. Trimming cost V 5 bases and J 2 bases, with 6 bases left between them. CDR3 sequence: CASSVQNYGYTF. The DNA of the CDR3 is TGTGCCAGCAGTGTACAGAACTATGGCTACACCTTC.

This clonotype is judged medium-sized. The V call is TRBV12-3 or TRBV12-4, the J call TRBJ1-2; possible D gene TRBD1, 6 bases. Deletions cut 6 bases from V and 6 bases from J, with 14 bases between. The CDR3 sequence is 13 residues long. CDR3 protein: CASSWTESNGYTF. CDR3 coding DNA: TGTGCCAGCAGCTGGACAGAGTCGAATGGCTACACCTTC.

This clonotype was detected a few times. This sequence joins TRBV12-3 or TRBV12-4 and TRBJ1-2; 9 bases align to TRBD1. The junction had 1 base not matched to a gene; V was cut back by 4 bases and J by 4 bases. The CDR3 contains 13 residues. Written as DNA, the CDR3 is TGTGCCAGCAGTTGGACAGGGGTCTATGGCTACACCTTC. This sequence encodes CASSWTGVYGYTF.

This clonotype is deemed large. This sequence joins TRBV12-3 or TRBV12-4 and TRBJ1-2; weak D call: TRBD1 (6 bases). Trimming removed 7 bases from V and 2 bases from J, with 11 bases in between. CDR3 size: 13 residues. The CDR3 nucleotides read TGTGCCAGCAACCGACAGGCGAACTATGGCTACACCTTC. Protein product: CASNRQANYGYTF.

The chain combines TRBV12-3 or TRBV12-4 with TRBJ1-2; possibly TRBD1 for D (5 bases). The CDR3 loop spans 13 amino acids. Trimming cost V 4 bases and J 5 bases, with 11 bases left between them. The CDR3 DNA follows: TGTGCCAGCAGTTCCCGGACACATTATGGCTACACCTTC. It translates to CASSSRTHYGYTF.

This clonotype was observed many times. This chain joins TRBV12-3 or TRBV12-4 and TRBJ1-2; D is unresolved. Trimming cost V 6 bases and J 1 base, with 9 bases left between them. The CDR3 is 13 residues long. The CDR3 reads CASSQTHNYGYTF. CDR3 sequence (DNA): TGTGCCAGCAGCCAGACACATAACTATGGCTACACCTTC.

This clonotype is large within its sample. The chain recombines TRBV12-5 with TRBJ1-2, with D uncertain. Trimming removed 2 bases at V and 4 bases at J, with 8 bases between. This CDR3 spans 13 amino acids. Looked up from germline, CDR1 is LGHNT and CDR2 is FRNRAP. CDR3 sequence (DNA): TGTGCTAGTGGTTTGACTTGGTCCTATGGCTACACCTTC. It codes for CASGLTWSYGYTF.

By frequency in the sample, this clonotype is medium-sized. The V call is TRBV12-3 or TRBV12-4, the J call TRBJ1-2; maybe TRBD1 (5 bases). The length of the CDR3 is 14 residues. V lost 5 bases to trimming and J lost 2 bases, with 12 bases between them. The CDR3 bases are TGTGCCAGCAGTCGTCGGGACGGGAACTATGGCTACACCTTC. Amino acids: CASSRRDGNYGYTF.

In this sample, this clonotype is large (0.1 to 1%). The CDR3 nucleotides are TGTGCCAGCAGCCCACCCGGCCCGGTGCGGGGCTACACCTTC. This gives the protein CASSPPGPVRGYTF. This chain joins TRBV12-3 or TRBV12-4 and TRBJ1-2; D is undetermined. This CDR3 has 14 amino acids. V dropped 6 bases and J dropped 8 bases, with 19 bases sitting between them.

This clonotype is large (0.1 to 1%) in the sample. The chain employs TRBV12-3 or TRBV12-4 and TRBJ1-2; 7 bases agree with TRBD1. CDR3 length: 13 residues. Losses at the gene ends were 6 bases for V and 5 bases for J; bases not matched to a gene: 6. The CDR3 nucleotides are TGTGCCAGCAGCGACAGGGTGGGATATGGCTACACCTTC. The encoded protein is CASSDRVGYGYTF.

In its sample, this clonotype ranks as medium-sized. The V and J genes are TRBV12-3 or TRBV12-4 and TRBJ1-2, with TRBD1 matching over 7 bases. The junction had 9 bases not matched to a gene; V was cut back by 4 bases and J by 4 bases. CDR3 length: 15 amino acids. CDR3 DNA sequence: TGTGCCAGCAGTTCCGGGACAGTGGGTGGCTATGGCTACACCTTC. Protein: CASSSGTVGGYGYTF.

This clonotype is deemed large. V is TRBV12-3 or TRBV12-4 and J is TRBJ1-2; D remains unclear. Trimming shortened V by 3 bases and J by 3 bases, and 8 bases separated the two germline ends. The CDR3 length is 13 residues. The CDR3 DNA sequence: TGTGCCAGCAGTTTTAGGCAGGACTATGGCTACACCTTC. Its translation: CASSFRQDYGYTF.

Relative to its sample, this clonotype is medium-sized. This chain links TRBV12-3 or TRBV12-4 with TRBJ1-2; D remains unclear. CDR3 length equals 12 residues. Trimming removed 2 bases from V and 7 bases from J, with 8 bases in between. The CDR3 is CASSLSRGGYTF. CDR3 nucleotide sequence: TGTGCCAGCAGTTTAAGTCGGGGTGGCTACACCTTC.

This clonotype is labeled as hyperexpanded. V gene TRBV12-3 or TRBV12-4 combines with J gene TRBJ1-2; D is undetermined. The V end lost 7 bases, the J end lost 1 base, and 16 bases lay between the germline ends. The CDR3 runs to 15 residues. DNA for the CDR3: TGTGCCAGCAAATCCGGGAGTCATTTTAACTATGGCTACACCTTC. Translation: CASKSGSHFNYGYTF.

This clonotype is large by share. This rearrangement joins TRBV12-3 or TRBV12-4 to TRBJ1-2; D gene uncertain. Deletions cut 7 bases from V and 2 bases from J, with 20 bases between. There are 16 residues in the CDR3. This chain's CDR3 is CASTFDNHPNNYGYTF. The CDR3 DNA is TGTGCCAGCACCTTCGACAACCACCCAAACAACTATGGCTACACCTTC.

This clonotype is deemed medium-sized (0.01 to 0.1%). CDR3 sequence: CASSFRGILYGYTF. The CDR3 region has the DNA TGTGCCAGCAGTTTCCGGGGAATTTTGTATGGCTACACCTTC. The rearrangement joins TRBV12-3 or TRBV12-4 to TRBJ1-2; D ambiguous. CDR3 length equals 14 residues. Trimming pared 3 bases from V and 5 bases from J, leaving 13 bases between.

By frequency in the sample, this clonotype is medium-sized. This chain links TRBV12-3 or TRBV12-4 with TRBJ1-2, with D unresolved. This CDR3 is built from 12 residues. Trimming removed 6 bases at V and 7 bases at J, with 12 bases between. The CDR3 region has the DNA TGTGCCAGCAGAAAGCCCCTGGGTGGCTACACCTTC. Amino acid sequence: CASRKPLGGYTF.

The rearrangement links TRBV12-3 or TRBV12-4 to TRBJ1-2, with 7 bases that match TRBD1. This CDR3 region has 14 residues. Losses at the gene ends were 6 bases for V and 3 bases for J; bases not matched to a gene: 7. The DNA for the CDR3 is TGTGCCAGCAGGAGGGGACAGCGAGACTATGGCTACACCTTC. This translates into CASRRGQRDYGYTF.

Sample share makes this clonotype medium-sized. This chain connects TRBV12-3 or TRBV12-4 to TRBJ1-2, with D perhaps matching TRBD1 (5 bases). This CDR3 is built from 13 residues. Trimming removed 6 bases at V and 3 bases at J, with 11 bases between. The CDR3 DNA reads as TGTGCCAGCAGCCGAGGGGTTTACTATGGCTACACCTTC. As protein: CASSRGVYYGYTF.

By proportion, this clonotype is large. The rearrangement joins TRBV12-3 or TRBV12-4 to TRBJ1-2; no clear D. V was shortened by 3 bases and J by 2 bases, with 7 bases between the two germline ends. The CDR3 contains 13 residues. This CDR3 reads CASSFRTNYGYTF. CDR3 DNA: TGTGCCAGCAGTTTCCGCACCAACTATGGCTACACCTTC.

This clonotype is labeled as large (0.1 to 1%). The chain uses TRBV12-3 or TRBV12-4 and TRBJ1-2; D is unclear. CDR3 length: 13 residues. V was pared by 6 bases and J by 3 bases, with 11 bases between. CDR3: CASSRGLDYGYTF. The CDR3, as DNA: TGTGCCAGCAGCCGAGGGTTGGACTATGGCTACACCTTC.

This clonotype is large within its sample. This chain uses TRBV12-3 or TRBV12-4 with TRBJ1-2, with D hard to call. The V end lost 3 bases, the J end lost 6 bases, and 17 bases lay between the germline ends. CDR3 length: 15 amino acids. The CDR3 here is CASSFRHTLSDGYTF. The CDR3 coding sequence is TGTGCCAGCAGTTTTAGACACACATTAAGCGATGGCTACACCTTC.